This is a list of T cell receptor beta chains from one sample in a study of blood T cells in healthy people across ages. TCRdb independently ran MiXCR on the 5' RACE reads; one entry per CDR3 protein. Of around 1.5 million distinct CDR3 sequences listed, about 31% are singletons. Material: blood. The receptors stem from a woman in her 30s in good health. The CDR3 runs from the conserved cysteine through the conserved F or W. Each record gives: V gene, D gene, J gene, clone size, CDR3 DNA, CDR3 protein. D genes are given only for firm matches. Expanded clones get a size class; other rows say once, few or many, or leave the size out.

v_call: TRBV2
d_call: TRBD1
j_call: TRBJ2-3
clone_size: once
cdr3_nt: TGTGCCAGCAGTGAATGGGCAGGGGGATTTACAGATACGCAGTATTTT
cdr3_aa: CASSEWAGGFTDTQYF

v_call: TRBV27
d_call: -
j_call: TRBJ2-1
clone_size: many
cdr3_nt: TGTGCCAGCAGTTTAAGGAGGTCCTACAATGAGCAGTTCTTC
cdr3_aa: CASSLRRSYNEQFF

v_call: TRBV20-1
d_call: TRBD1
j_call: TRBJ1-1
clone_size: few
cdr3_nt: TGCAGTGCTATCACCCCCGGGCAGGGGGGTCTCGAAGCTTTCTTT
cdr3_aa: CSAITPGQGGLEAFF

v_call: TRBV5-6
d_call: -
j_call: TRBJ2-2
clone_size: -
cdr3_nt: TGTGCCAGCAGCTTGGCCATTGGGGAGGACACCGGGGAGCTGTTTTTT
cdr3_aa: CASSLAIGEDTGELFF

v_call: TRBV4-1
d_call: -
j_call: TRBJ2-2
clone_size: -
cdr3_nt: TGCGCCAGCAGCCCCCGGACGGGCCGCACCGGGGAGCTGTTTTTT
cdr3_aa: CASSPRTGRTGELFF

v_call: TRBV12-3/TRBV12-4
d_call: -
j_call: TRBJ1-2
clone_size: many
cdr3_nt: TGTGCCAGCAGTTTAGGGACACGGGAGGGTGGCTACACCTTC
cdr3_aa: CASSLGTREGGYTF

v_call: TRBV20-1
d_call: TRBD2
j_call: TRBJ2-7
clone_size: -
cdr3_nt: TGCAGTGCTAGTCGGTCTCCGGGGAGGGCCAAGTACGAGCAGTACTTC
cdr3_aa: CSASRSPGRAKYEQYF

v_call: TRBV29-1
d_call: -
j_call: TRBJ1-2
clone_size: -
cdr3_nt: TGCAGCGTTCAGGACACTTCCCCGGGTGGCCACACCTTC
cdr3_aa: CSVQDTSPGGHTF

v_call: TRBV20-1
d_call: TRBD2
j_call: TRBJ2-5
clone_size: few
cdr3_nt: TGCAGTGCTAGAGGGTGGGGGAGGGAAGAGACCCAGTACTTC
cdr3_aa: CSARGWGREETQYF

v_call: TRBV5-1
d_call: TRBD2
j_call: TRBJ2-3
clone_size: few
cdr3_nt: TGCGCCAGCAGCTGGACGCTAGCGGGGGGCACAGATACGCAGTATTTT
cdr3_aa: CASSWTLAGGTDTQYF

v_call: TRBV6-1
d_call: TRBD1
j_call: TRBJ1-1
clone_size: -
cdr3_nt: TGTGCCAGCAGCGACAGGGGTAGTGGGCTATCATCTGAAGCTTTCTTT
cdr3_aa: CASSDRGSGLSSEAFF

v_call: TRBV3-1
d_call: TRBD2
j_call: TRBJ2-1
clone_size: few
cdr3_nt: TGTGCCAGCACCACTAGCGGAAGACAGCAGTTCTTC
cdr3_aa: CASTTSGRQQFF

v_call: TRBV20-1
d_call: TRBD2
j_call: TRBJ2-3
clone_size: -
cdr3_nt: TGCAGTACCAACCGACTAGCGGGGTCCACCGATACGCAGTATTTT
cdr3_aa: CSTNRLAGSTDTQYF

v_call: TRBV3-1
d_call: -
j_call: TRBJ1-5
clone_size: -
cdr3_nt: TGTGCCAGCAGCCAAGATCTGGTCAGGGCAGGCCAGCCCCAGCATTTT
cdr3_aa: CASSQDLVRAGQPQHF

v_call: TRBV6-6
d_call: -
j_call: TRBJ2-7
clone_size: -
cdr3_nt: TGTGCCAGCAAGGGGGTAGGATACGAGCAGTACTTC
cdr3_aa: CASKGVGYEQYF